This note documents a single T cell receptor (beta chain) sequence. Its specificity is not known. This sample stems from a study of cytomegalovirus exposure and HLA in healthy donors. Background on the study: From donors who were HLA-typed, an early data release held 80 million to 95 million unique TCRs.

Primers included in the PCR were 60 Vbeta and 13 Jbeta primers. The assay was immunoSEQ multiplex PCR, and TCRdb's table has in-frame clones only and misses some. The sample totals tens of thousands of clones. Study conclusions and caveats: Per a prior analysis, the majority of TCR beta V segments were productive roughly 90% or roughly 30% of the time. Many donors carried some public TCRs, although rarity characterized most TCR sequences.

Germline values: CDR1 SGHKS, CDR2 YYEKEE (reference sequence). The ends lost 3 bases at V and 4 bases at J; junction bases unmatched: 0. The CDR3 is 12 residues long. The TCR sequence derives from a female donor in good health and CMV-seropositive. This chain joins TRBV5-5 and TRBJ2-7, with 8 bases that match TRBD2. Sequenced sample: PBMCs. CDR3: CASSSGGYEQYF. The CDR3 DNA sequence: TGTGCCAGCAGCTCGGGGGGGTACGAGCAGTACTTC.